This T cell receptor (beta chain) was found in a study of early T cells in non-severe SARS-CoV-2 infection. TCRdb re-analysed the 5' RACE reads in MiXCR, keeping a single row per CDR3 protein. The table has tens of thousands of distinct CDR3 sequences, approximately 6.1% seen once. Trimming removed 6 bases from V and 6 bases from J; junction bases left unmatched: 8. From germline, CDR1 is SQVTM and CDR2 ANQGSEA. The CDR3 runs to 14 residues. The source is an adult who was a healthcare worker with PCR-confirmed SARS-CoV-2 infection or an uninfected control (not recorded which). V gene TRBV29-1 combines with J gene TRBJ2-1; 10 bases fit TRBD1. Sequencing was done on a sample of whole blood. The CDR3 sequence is CSVPSGTGVNEQFF. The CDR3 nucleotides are TGCAGCGTCCCCTCCGGGACAGGGGTCAATGAGCAGTTCTTC.